This T cell receptor (beta chain) was retrieved from a study of blood T cell repertoires in COVID-19. About the research overall: From the United States, Italy and Spain came samples of acute and convalescent COVID-19. From T cells, B-cell-depleted T cells, or PBMCs came the material, which was cDNA or gDNA.

Methods used by the authors: Scientists estimated how many nucleated cells there were by amplifying reference gene primers. Using immunoSEQ multiplex PCR, the repertoire was profiled, and TCRdb retains in-frame clones only, with some absent. V and J calls and clone size are copied from that table; D and trimming were computed from the DNA. The table lists some 190,000 clones, 88% of them singletons. CDR1 is MDHEN, CDR2 SYDVKM, per germline. Deletions cut 1 base from V and 7 bases from J, with 20 bases between. The CDR3 consists of 16 residues. V is TRBV28 and J is TRBJ2-7; a possible D gene is TRBD2 (5 bases). Specimen: peripheral blood. This sequence was found in a human donor in a cohort sampled during active COVID-19. The DNA of the CDR3 is TGTGCCAGCAGTTTATTTATGACTAATTTACGTCGGGAGCAGTACTTC. Translated, it gives CASSLFMTNLRREQYF.